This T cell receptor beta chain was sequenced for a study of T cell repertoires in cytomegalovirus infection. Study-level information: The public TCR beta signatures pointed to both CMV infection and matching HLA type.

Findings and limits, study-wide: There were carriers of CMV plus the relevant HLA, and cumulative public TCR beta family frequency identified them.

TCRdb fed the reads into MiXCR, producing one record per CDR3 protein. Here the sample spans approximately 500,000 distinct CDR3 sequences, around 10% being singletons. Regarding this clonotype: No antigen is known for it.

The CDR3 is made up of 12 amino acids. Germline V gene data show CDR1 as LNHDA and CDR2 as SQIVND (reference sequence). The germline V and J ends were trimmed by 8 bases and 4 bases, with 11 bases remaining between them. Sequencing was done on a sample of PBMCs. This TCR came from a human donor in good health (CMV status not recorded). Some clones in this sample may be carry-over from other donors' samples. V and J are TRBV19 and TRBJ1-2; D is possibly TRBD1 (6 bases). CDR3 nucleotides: TGTGCCAGTGTTGACAGGACCTATGGCTACACCTTC. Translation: CASVDRTYGYTF.